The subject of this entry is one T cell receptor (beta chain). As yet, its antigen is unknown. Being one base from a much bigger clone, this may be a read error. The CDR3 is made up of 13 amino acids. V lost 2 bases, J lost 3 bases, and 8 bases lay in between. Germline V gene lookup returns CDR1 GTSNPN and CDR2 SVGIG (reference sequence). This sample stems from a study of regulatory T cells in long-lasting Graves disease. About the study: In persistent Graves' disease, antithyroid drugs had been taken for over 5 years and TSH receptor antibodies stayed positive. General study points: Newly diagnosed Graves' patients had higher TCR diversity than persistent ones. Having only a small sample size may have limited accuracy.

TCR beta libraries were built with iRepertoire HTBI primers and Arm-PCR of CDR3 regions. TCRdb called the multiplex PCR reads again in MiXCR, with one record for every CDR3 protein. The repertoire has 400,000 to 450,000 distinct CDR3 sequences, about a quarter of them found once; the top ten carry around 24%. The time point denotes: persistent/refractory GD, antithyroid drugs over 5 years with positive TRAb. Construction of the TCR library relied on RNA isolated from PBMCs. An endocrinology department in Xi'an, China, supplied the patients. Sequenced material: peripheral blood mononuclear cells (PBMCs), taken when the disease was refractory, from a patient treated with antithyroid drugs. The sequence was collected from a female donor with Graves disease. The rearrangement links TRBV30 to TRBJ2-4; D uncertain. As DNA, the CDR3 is TGTGCCTGGAGTTCGGGCAGCAAAAACATTCAGTACTTC. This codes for CAWSSGSKNIQYF. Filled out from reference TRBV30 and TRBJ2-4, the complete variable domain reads SQTIHQWPATLVQPVGSPLSLECTVEGTSNPNLYWYRQAAGRGLQLLFYSVGIGQISSEVPQNLSASRPQDRQFILSSKKLLLSDSGFYLCAWSSGSKNIQYFGAGTRLSVL.